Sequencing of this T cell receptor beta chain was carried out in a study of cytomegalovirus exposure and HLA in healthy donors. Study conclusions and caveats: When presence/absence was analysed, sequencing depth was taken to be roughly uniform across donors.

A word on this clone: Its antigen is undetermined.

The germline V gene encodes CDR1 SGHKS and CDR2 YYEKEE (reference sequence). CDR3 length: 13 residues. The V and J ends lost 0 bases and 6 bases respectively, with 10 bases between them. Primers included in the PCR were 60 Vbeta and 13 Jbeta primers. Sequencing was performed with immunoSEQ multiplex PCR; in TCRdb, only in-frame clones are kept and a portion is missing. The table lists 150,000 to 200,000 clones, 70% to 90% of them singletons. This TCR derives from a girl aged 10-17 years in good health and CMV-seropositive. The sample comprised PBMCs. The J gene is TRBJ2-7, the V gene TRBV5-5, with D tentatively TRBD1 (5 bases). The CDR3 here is CASSLEGIPEQYF. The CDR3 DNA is TGTGCCAGCAGCTTGGAGGGGATTCCCGAGCAGTACTTC.